This T cell receptor beta chain stems from a study of control samples from healthy donors and cancer patients. V shed 1 base and J shed 0 bases, with 8 bases lying between them. There are 15 residues in the CDR3. Germline-derived CDR1 and CDR2 are SGHRS and YFSETQ. The protocol was immunoSEQ multiplex PCR, while the TCRdb copy is restricted to in-frame clones and leaves out a portion. The data show 95,000 to 150,000 clones, just under 90% seen once. In its sample, this clone was seen once. V and J are TRBV5-1 and TRBJ1-5; no firm D call. Sequenced input: blood. This TCR was recovered from a man between 25 and 39 years old in good health. CDR3 in DNA: TGCGCCAGCAGCTTGACAGATCTTAGCAATCAGCCCCAGCATTTT. It specifies CASSLTDLSNQPQHF.